This T cell receptor (beta chain) was sequenced for a study of persistence of HIV-infected CD4 T cells. As for the study in general: Donors were ART-treated; their CMV- and Gag-responding CD4+ T cells were isolated. Donors had been on suppressive ART for a median of approximately eight years. Study results and limitations: Degenerate expanded CDR3beta sequences were enriched among CMV- and Gag-responding cells.

Stimulation used about 9.5 ug/mL lysate from CMV-infected fibroblasts. Memory cells lacking CD40L and CD69 with high CD45RO were sorted. Plasma HIV-1 RNA stayed below 50 copies/mL for at least 4 years. This was the immunoSEQ version 4 assay in survey mode. Here immunoSEQ multiplex PCR was the method, and the copy in TCRdb shows in-frame clones only, minus some. Counted here are under 40,000 clones, 82% occurring once; the ten biggest clones make up roughly 6.5%. Comments on this clone: What it binds is unknown.

The sequence was collected from an adult woman with HIV who was CMV-seropositive. Sequences were derived from CD4+ T cells sorted from PBMCs after roughly 18-hour stimulation, sampled from a patient who received antiretroviral therapy.

CDR3 region: CASSYGYYEQYF. The CDR3 DNA sequence: TGTGCCAGCAGTTACGGGTACTACGAGCAGTACTTC. V is TRBV6-6 and J is TRBJ2-7; D not certain. Germline loops: CDR1 MNHNY, CDR2 SVGAGI (reference sequence). The CDR3 spans 12 residues. Trimming removed 2 bases from V and 3 bases from J, with 5 bases in between.